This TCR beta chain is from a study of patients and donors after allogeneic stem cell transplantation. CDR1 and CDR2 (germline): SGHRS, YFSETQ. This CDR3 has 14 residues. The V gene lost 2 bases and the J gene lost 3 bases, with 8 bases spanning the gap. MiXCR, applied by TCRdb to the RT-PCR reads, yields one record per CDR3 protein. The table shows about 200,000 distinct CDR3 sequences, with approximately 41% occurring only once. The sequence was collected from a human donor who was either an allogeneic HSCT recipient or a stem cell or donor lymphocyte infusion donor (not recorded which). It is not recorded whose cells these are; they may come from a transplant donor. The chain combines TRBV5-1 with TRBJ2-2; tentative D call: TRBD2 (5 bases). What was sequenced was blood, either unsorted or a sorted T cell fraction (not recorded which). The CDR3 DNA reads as TGCGCCAGCAGCTTCAGCGGAGACACCGGGGAGCTGTTTTTT. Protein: CASSFSGDTGELFF.